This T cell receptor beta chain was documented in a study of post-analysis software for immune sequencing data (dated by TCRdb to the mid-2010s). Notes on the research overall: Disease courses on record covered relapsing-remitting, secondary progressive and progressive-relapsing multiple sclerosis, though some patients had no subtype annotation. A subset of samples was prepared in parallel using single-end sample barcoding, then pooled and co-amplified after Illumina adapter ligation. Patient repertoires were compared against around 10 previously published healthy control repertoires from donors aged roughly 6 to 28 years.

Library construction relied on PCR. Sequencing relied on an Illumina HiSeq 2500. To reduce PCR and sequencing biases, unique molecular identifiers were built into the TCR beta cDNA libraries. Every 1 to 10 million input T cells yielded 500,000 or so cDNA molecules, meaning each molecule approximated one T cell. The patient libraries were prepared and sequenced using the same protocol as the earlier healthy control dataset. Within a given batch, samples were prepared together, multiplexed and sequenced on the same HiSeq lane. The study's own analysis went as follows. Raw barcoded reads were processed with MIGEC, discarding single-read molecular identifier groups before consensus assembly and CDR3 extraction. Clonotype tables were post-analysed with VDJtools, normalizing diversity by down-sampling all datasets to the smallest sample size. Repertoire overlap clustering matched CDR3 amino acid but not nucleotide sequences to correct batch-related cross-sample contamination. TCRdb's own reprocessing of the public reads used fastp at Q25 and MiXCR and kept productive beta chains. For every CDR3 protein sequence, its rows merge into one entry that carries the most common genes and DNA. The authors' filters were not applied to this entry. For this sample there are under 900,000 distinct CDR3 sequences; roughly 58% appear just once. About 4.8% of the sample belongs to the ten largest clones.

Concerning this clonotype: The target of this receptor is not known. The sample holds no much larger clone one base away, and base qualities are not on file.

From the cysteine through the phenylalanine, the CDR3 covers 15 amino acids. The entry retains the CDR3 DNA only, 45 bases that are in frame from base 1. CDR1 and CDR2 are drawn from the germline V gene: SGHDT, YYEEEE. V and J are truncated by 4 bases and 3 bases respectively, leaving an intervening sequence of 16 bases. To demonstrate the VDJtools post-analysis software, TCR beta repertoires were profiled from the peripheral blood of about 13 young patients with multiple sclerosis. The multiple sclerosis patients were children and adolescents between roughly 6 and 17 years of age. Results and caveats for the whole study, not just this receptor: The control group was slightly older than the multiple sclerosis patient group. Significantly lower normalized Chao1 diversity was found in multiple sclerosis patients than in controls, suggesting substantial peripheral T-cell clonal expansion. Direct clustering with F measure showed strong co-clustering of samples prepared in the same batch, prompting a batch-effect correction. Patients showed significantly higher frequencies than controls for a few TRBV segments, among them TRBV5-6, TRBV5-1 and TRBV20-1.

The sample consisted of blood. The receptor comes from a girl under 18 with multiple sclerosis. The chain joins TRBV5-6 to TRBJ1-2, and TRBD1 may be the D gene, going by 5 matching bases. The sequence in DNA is TGTGCCAGCAGCCCGGGGGTCCCGCGGGACTATGGCTACACCTTC. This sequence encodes CASSPGVPRDYGYTF.